The table lists the clone carrying this TCR beta chain with a few counts. Its antigen is undetermined. One end of the junction is discordant with germline, which a read error may explain. This entry belongs to a study of identical twins. Study-wide results and caveats: Out-of-frame beta sequences exhibited a weaker degree of excess twin sharing. In monozygotic twins, models underestimated the sharing of out-of-frame TCR alpha.

TCRdb re-called the 5' RACE reads with MiXCR, one entry per CDR3 protein. The sample has roughly 710,000 distinct CDR3 sequences, 5.5% to 6.5% seen once. CDR3 length: 14 amino acids. Germline CDR1 SGHRS, CDR2 YFSETQ. This sequence was found in a man aged 18 to 30 in good health. The specimen was naive T cells sorted from blood. This chain joins TRBV5-1 and TRBJ2-3, with 10 bases matching TRBD2. The CDR3 here is CASNLGLAIDTQYF. DNA for the CDR3: TGCGCCAGCAACTTGGGACTAGCGATCGATACGCAGTATTTT.